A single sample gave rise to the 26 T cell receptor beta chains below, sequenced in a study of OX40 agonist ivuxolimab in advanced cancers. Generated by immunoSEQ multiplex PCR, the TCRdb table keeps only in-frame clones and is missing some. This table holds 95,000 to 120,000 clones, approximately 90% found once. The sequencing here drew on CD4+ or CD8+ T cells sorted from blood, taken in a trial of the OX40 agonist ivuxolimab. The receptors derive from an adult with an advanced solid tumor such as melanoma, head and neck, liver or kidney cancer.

The CDR3 here is CASRNPSGETQYF. CDR3 DNA sequence: TGTGCCAGCAGAAACCCCTCAGGGGAGACCCAGTACTTC. The V and J genes are TRBV6-5 and TRBJ2-5; D perhaps matches TRBD1 (5 bases). The germline V gene has CDR1 MNHEY and CDR2 SVGAGI. V lost 6 bases, J lost 5 bases, and 13 bases lay in between. This CDR3 is 13 amino acids long.

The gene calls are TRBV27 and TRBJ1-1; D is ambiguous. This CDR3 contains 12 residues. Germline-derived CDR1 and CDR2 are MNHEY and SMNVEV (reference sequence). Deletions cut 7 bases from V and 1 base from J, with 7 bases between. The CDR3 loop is CASKERNTEAFF. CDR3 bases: TGTGCCAGCAAGGAGAGGAACACTGAAGCTTTCTTT.

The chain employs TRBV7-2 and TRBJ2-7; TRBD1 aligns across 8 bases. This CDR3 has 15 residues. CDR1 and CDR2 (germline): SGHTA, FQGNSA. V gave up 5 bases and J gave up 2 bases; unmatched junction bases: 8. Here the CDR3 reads CASSLPGQAPYEQYF. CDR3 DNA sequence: TGTGCCAGCAGCCTCCCGGGACAGGCGCCCTACGAGCAGTACTTC.

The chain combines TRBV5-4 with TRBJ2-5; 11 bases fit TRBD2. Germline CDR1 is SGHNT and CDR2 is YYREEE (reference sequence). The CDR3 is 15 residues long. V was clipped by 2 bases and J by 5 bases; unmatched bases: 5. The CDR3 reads CASSFPSGGLETQYF. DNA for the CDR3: TGTGCCAGCAGCTTTCCTAGCGGGGGGTTGGAGACCCAGTACTTC. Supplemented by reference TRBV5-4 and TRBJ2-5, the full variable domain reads ETGVTQSPTHLIKTRGQQVTLRCSSQSGHNTVSWYQQALGQGPQFIFQYYREEENGRGNFPPRFSGLQFPNYSSELNVNALELDDSALYLCASSFPSGGLETQYFGPGTRLLVL.

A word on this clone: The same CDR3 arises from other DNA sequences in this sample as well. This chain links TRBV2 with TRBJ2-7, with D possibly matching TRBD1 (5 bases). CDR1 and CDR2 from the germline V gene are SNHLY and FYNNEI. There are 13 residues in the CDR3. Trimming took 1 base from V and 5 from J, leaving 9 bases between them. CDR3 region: CASSEDRLHEQYF. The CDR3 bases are TGTGCCAGCAGTGAAGACAGGCTCCACGAGCAGTACTTC.

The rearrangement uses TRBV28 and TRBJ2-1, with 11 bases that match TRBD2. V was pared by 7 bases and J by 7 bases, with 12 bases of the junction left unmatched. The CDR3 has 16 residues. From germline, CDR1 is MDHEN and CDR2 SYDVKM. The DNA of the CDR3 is TGTGCCAGCACCACCCGTAGCGGGGGGGCCCTAAATGAGCAGTTCTTC. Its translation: CASTTRSGGALNEQFF.

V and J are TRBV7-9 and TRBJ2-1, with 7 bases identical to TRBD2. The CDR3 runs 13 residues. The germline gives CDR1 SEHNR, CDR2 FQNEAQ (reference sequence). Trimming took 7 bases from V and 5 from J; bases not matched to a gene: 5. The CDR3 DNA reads TGTGCCAGCAAGCGGGACTTGAACAATGAGCAGTTCTTC. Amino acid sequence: CASKRDLNNEQFF.

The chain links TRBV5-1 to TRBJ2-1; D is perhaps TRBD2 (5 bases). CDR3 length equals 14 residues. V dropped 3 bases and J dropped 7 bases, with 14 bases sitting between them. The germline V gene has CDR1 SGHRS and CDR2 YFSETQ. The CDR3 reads CASSSPQLGNEQFF. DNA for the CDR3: TGCGCCAGCAGCTCGCCCCAACTAGGAAATGAGCAGTTCTTC.

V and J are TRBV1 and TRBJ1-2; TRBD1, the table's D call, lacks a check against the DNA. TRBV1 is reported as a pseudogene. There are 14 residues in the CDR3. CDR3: CTSSPRQGAGGYTF. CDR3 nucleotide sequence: TGCACCAGCAGCCCACGACAGGGGGCAGGAGGCTACACCTTC.

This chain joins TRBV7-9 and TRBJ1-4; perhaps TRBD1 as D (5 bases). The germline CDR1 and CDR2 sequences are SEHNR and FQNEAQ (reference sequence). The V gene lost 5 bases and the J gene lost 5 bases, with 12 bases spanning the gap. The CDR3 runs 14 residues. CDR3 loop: CASSPGRINEKLFF. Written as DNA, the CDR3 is TGTGCCAGCAGCCCGGGACGGATCAATGAAAAACTGTTTTTT.

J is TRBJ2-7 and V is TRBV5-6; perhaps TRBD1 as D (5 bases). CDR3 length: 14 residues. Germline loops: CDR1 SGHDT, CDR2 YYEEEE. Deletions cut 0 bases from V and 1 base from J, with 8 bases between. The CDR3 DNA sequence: TGTGCCAGCAGCTTGGGACAGCTTTCCTACGAGCAGTACTTC. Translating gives CASSLGQLSYEQYF.

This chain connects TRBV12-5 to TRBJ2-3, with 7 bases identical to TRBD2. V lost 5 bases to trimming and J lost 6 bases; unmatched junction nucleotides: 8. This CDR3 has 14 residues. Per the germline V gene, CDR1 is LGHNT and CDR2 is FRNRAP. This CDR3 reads CASGTNGLVDTQYF. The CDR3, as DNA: TGTGCTAGTGGTACAAACGGACTAGTCGATACGCAGTATTTT.

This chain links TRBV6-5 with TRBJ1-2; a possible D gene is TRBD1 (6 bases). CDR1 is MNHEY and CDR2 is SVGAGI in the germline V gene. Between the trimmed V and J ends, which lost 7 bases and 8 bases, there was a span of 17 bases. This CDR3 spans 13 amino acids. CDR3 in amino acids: CASTPDGGRGYTF. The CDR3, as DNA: TGTGCCAGCACCCCCGATGGGGGGCGGGGCTACACCTTC.

The CDR3 region has the DNA TGCGCCAGCAGCTTGTATTACGGAATCTACGAGCAGTACTTC. It encodes CASSLYYGIYEQYF. The genes are TRBV5-1 and TRBJ2-7, with unresolved D. Germline V gene sequence: CDR1 SGHRS, CDR2 YFSETQ. The length of the CDR3 is 14 residues. V was pared by 1 base and J by 3 bases, with 11 bases between.

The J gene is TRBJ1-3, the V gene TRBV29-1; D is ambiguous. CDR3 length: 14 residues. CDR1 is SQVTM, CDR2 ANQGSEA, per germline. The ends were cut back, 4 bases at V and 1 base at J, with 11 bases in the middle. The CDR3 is CSVAAEESGNTIYF. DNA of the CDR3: TGCAGCGTTGCGGCGGAGGAGTCTGGAAACACCATATATTTT.

CDR3 nucleotides: TGTGCCAGCGGACTCTCGACAGTTTATGGCTACACCTTC. Its translation is CASGLSTVYGYTF. The V and J genes are TRBV28 and TRBJ1-2; tentatively, D is TRBD1 (5 bases). The length of the CDR3 is 13 residues. Between the trimmed V and J ends, which lost 8 bases and 5 bases, there was a span of 15 bases. The germline V gene has CDR1 MDHEN and CDR2 SYDVKM.

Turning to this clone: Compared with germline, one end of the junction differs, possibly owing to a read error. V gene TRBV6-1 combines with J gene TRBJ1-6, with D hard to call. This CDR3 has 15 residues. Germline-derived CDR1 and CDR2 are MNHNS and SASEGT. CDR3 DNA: TGTGCCAGCAGCGAAGGAAGAGGTATAGGTTCACCCCTCCACTTT. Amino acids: CASSEGRGIGSPLHF.

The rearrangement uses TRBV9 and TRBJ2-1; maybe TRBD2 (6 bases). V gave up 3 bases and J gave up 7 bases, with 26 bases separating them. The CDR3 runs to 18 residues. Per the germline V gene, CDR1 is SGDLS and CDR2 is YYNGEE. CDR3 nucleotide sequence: TGTGCCAGCAGCGCGAGGGCACGGCCGGGAGACTATGGTAATGAGCAGTTCTTC. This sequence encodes CASSARARPGDYGNEQFF.

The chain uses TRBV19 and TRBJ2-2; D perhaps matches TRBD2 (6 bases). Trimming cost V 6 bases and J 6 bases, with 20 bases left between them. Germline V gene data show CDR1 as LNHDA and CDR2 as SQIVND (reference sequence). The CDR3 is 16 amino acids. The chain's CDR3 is CASSTREVVKAGELFF. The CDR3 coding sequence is TGTGCCAGTAGCACGCGGGAAGTTGTTAAGGCCGGGGAGCTGTTTTTT.

The CDR3 loop is CASSLTGVEDTEAFF. The CDR3 nucleotides are TGTGCCAGCTCCCTGACGGGGGTTGAGGACACTGAAGCTTTCTTT. This rearrangement joins TRBV18 to TRBJ1-1; D possibly corresponds to TRBD1 (5 bases). V lost 6 bases and J lost 3, with 17 bases in between. The germline V gene has CDR1 KGHSH and CDR2 LQKENI. The length of the CDR3 is 15 residues.

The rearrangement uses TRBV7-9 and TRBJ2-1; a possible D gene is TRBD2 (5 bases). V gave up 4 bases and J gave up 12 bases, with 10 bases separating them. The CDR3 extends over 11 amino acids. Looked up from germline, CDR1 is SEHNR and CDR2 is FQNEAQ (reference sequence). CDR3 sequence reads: CASSSGIRQFF. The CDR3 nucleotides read TGTGCCAGCAGCTCCGGGATTAGGCAGTTCTTC.

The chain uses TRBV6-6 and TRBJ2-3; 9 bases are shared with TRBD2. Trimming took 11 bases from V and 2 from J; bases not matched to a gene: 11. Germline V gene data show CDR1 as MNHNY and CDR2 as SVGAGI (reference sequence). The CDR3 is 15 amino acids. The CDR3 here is CASTQRGAFTDTQYF. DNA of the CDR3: TGTGCCTCAACGCAGCGGGGGGCTTTCACAGATACGCAGTATTTT.

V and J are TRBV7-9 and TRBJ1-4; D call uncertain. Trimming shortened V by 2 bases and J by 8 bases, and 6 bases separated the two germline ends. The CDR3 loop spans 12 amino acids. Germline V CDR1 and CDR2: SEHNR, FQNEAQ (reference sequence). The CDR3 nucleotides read TGTGCCAGCAGCTTAAGCAGGGAAAAACTGTTTTTT. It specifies CASSLSREKLFF.

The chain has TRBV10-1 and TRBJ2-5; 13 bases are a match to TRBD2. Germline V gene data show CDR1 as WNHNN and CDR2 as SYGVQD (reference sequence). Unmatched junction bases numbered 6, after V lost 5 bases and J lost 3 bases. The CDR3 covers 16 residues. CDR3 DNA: TGCGCCAGCAGTTTTGGGACTAGCGGGGACAAAGAGACCCAGTACTTC. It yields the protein CASSFGTSGDKETQYF.

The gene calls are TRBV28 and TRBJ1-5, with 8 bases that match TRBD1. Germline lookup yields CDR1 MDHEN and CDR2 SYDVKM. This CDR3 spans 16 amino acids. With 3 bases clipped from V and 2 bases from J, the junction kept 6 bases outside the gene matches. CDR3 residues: CASSLAGGAGNQPQHF. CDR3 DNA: TGTGCCAGCAGTTTGGCAGGGGGCGCGGGCAATCAGCCCCAGCATTTT.

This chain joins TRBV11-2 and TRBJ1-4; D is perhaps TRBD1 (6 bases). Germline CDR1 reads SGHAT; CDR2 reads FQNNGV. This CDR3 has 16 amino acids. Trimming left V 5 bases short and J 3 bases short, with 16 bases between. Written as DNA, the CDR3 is TGTGCCAGCAGCCCGCGGGGAGGGGGGCCTAATGAAAAACTGTTTTTT. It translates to CASSPRGGGPNEKLFF.